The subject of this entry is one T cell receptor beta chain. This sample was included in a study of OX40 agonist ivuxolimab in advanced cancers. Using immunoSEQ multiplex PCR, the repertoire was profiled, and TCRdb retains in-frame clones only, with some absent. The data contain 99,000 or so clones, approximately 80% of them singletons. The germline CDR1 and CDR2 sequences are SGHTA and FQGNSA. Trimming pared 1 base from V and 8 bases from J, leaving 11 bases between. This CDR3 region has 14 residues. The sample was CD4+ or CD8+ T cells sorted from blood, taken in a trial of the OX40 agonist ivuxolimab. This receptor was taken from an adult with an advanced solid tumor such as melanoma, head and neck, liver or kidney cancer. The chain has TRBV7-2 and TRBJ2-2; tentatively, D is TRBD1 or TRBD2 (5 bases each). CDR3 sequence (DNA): TGTGCCAGCAGCTTAGACGGGGCCTCAGGGGAGCTGTTTTTT. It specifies CASSLDGASGELFF. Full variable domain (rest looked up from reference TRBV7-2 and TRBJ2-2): GAGVSQSPSNKVTEKGKDVELRCDPISGHTALYWYRQSLGQGLEFLIYFQGNSAPDKSGLPSDRFSAERTGGSVSTLTIQRTQQEDSAVYLCASSLDGASGELFFGEGSRLTVL.